One and the same sample provided the 21 T cell receptor beta chains below, sequenced in a study of blood T cells in healthy people across ages. Next came a second PCR, run for about 6 to 12 cycles, which used a sample-barcoded 5' primer along with a J-beta primer mix. TCRdb passed the 5' RACE reads through MiXCR, listing each CDR3 protein once. The sample consists of about 1.4 million distinct CDR3 sequences, roughly 59% of them appearing once. The sample taken for sequencing was blood. The origin of the receptors is a man aged 18 to 30 in good health.

This rearrangement joins TRBV5-6 to TRBJ1-6, with D uncertain. V lost 3 bases and J lost 12, with 10 bases in between. This CDR3 has 12 amino acids. Germline V gene data show CDR1 as SGHDT and CDR2 as YYEEEE. The CDR3: CASSSQLGPLHF. The CDR3 coding sequence is TGTGCCAGCAGCTCGCAGCTAGGACCCCTCCACTTT.

The V gene is TRBV4-1, the J gene TRBJ2-7; maybe TRBD1 (6 bases). Germline-derived CDR1 and CDR2 are MGHRA and YSYEKL. The germline V and J ends were trimmed by 0 bases and 3 bases, with 12 bases remaining between them. The CDR3 loop spans 15 amino acids. Written as DNA, the CDR3 is TGCGCCAGCAGCCAAGAAGGGACAACCCTCTACGAGCAGTACTTC. Translation: CASSQEGTTLYEQYF.

The table lists this clonotype with a few counts. This chain joins TRBV27 and TRBJ2-1; D ambiguous. Germline V gene lookup returns CDR1 MNHEY and CDR2 SMNVEV (reference sequence). V was trimmed by 2 bases and J by 5 bases, leaving 10 bases between them. The CDR3 spans 14 residues. CDR3 DNA sequence: TGTGCCAGCAGTTTAGCGGTGGGGAACAATGAGCAGTTCTTC. It is translated as CASSLAVGNNEQFF.

This clonotype was seen many times. The gene calls are TRBV10-3 and TRBJ2-3; 13 bases agree with TRBD2. V was pared by 7 bases and J by 2 bases, with 6 bases of the junction left unmatched. The CDR3 runs to 16 residues. Germline V lookup: CDR1 ENHRY, CDR2 SYGVKD. CDR3 nucleotide sequence: TGTGCCATCACCAAACTAGCGGGAGGGCCCACAGATACGCAGTATTTT. Translation gives CAITKLAGGPTDTQYF.

This chain joins TRBV3-1 and TRBJ2-1; TRBD1 matches at 10 bases. The CDR3 runs to 18 residues. Germline-derived CDR1 and CDR2 are LGHDT and YNNKEL (reference sequence). Trimming removed 2 bases from V and 9 bases from J; junction bases left unmatched: 16. CDR3 in DNA: TGTGCCAGCAGCCAATCCTTGCAAGGGACAGGGGTTGGTGGTGAGCAGTTCTTC. This codes for CASSQSLQGTGVGGEQFF.

This chain joins TRBV7-9 and TRBJ2-1, with 9 bases matching TRBD2. Trimming cost V 1 base and J 3 bases; bases outside gene matches: 10. The CDR3 consists of 18 residues. The germline V gene encodes CDR1 SEHNR and CDR2 FQNEAQ (reference sequence). This CDR3 is CASSLGSGLAVIYNEQFF. The CDR3 DNA reads as TGTGCCAGCAGCTTAGGGTCGGGACTAGCTGTAATCTACAATGAGCAGTTCTTC. Full variable domain (outside the CDR3, taken from reference TRBV7-9 and TRBJ2-1): DTGVSQNPRHKITKRGQNVTFRCDPISEHNRLYWYRQTLGQGPEFLTYFQNEAQLEKSRLLSDRFSAERPKGSFSTLEIQRTEQGDSAMYLCASSLGSGLAVIYNEQFFGPGTRLTVL.

The V gene is TRBV12-3 or TRBV12-4, the J gene TRBJ2-1; possibly TRBD1 for D (7 bases). The CDR3 has 14 amino acids. V was cut by 7 bases and J by 12 bases, with 22 bases left in between. CDR3 bases: TGTGCCAGCACCCAGGGGGGACAGCTGGTGGTGCAGTTCTTC. Its protein product is CASTQGGQLVVQFF.

The V and J genes are TRBV7-2 and TRBJ2-1; D ambiguous. Trimming left V 0 bases short and J 8 bases short, with 23 bases between. This CDR3 comprises 18 residues. Germline-derived CDR1 and CDR2 are SGHTA and FQGNSA. The CDR3 nucleotides read TGTGCCAGCAGCTTAGCCAATTCCGGGCCCCTTTATCGCGATGAGCAGTTCTTC. Its protein product is CASSLANSGPLYRDEQFF.

CDR3 protein: CASSLALAGDNEQFF. DNA for the CDR3: TGCGCCAGCAGCTTGGCACTAGCGGGGGACAATGAGCAGTTCTTC. The chain links TRBV5-1 to TRBJ2-1, with TRBD2 matching 11 bases. The V segment lost 0 bases and the J segment 5 bases; nucleotides outside the gene matches: 1. This CDR3 has 15 residues. Germline lookup yields CDR1 SGHRS and CDR2 YFSETQ.

This chain connects TRBV3-1 to TRBJ2-7; no reliable D call. The CDR3 extends over 14 amino acids. CDR1 LGHDT and CDR2 YNNKEL come from the germline V gene (reference sequence). Trimming took 0 bases from V and 10 from J, leaving 16 bases between them. The CDR3, as DNA: TGTGCCAGCAGCCAAGAACTATTCGTAAGAGTCCAGTACTTC. This sequence encodes CASSQELFVRVQYF.

The chain joins TRBV3-1 to TRBJ2-3; 7 bases fit TRBD2. Trimming removed 1 base from V and 5 bases from J; junction bases left unmatched: 6. CDR3 length equals 15 residues. Per the germline V gene, CDR1 is LGHDT and CDR2 is YNNKEL (reference sequence). The CDR3 spells CASSQVGGVKDTQYF. In DNA, the CDR3 is TGTGCCAGCAGCCAAGTGGGGGGGGTAAAAGATACGCAGTATTTT.

This sequence joins TRBV27 and TRBJ2-7, with D perhaps matching TRBD1 (5 bases). In germline, CDR1 is MNHEY, CDR2 SMNVEV (reference sequence). The CDR3 spans 14 residues. Trimming removed 4 bases from V and 2 bases from J, with 12 bases in between. The CDR3 sequence: CASSSRASTYEQYF. The CDR3 coding sequence is TGTGCCAGCAGTTCCAGGGCTTCTACCTACGAGCAGTACTTC.

This clonotype was counted between two and nine times. The chain links TRBV27 to TRBJ2-5; possible D gene TRBD1, 6 bases. CDR3 size: 15 residues. CDR1 is MNHEY, CDR2 SMNVEV, per germline (reference sequence). V was pared by 4 bases and J by 4 bases, with 16 bases between. The CDR3 reads CASSSLQGRVETQYF. The CDR3 DNA is TGTGCCAGCAGTTCCCTCCAGGGGCGGGTAGAGACCCAGTACTTC.

The rearrangement uses TRBV4-2 and TRBJ2-5; D is possibly TRBD1 (5 bases). This CDR3 is 14 amino acids long. V was clipped by 1 base and J by 1 base, with 7 bases between them. The germline CDR1 and CDR2 sequences are LGHNA and YNFKEQ. CDR3 sequence (DNA): TGTGCCAGCAGCCAAGGCAGGGCCCAAGAGACCCAGTACTTC. Translation: CASSQGRAQETQYF.

This clonotype was detected only a few times. The chain uses TRBV6-6 and TRBJ1-4, with TRBD1 matching 7 bases. The J segment lost 4 bases and the V segment lost 2 bases, leaving 1 base of the junction unmatched. Germline V gene lookup returns CDR1 MNHNY and CDR2 SVGAGI (reference sequence). The CDR3 totals 14 residues. The CDR3 nucleotides read TGTGCCAGCAGTTACCGGGACAGTAATGAAAAACTGTTTTTT. Protein: CASSYRDSNEKLFF.

The J gene is TRBJ1-2, the V gene TRBV4-3, with TRBD1 identical over 9 bases. This CDR3 comprises 15 residues. Losses at the gene ends were 2 bases for V and 4 bases for J; bases not matched to a gene: 5. The germline gives CDR1 LGHNA, CDR2 YSLEER. The CDR3 sequence: CASSQTGTGIYGYTF. The CDR3 nucleotides read TGCGCCAGCAGCCAAACCGGGACAGGGATCTATGGCTACACCTTC.

This clonotype appeared many times. The V call is TRBV20-1, the J call TRBJ2-7; 8 nucleotides match TRBD2. The CDR3 consists of 13 residues. Trimming removed 1 base from V and 3 bases from J; junction bases left unmatched: 2. Looked up from germline, CDR1 is DFQATT and CDR2 is SNEGSKA (reference sequence). CDR3 residues: CSARATSDYEQYF. The CDR3 DNA reads as TGCAGTGCTAGAGCGACTAGCGACTACGAGCAGTACTTC.

This clonotype was recorded only once. The CDR3 sequence is CASRGLSGSSYNEQFF. As DNA, the CDR3 is TGTGCCAGCAGAGGTCTGAGCGGGAGCTCCTACAATGAGCAGTTCTTC. The rearrangement links TRBV28 to TRBJ2-1; the match to TRBD2 covers 8 bases. V shed 6 bases and J 0 bases; nucleotides not matched to a gene: 7. The CDR3 spans 16 residues. Germline CDR1 is MDHEN and CDR2 is SYDVKM.

This clonotype was counted a few times. The chain carries TRBV3-1 and TRBJ1-2; 10 bases are a match to TRBD1. With V trimmed by 7 bases and J by 7 bases, 12 bases remained unmatched. The germline V gene has CDR1 LGHDT and CDR2 YNNKEL (reference sequence). CDR3 length: 15 residues. CDR3 sequence: CASTQGGQGRRGYTF. The CDR3 DNA reads as TGTGCCAGCACTCAAGGGGGACAGGGGCGACGTGGCTACACCTTC.

The chain uses TRBV3-1 and TRBJ2-4, with no clear D. Germline CDR1 is LGHDT and CDR2 is YNNKEL (reference sequence). The CDR3 contains 16 residues. V was shortened by 0 bases and J by 8 bases, with 17 bases between the two germline ends. The CDR3 sequence: CASSQDWEPLRDIQYF. The DNA for the CDR3 is TGTGCCAGCAGCCAAGATTGGGAACCCCTACGGGACATTCAGTACTTC.

J is TRBJ2-1 and V is TRBV7-9; 9 bases agree with TRBD1. V lost 6 bases and J lost 1; bases outside the gene matches: 10. The CDR3 covers 17 residues. CDR1 is SEHNR, CDR2 FQNEAQ, per germline (reference sequence). The CDR3 sequence is CASSPARTGASYNEQFF. The CDR3 DNA reads as TGTGCCAGCAGTCCAGCCAGGACAGGGGCTTCCTACAATGAGCAGTTCTTC.